The 21 T cell receptor beta chains below were found in one sample sequenced in a study of molecular identifiers for immune sequencing clone quantification. A single record per CDR3 protein comes from TCRdb applying MiXCR to the PCR reads. The table has about half a million distinct CDR3 sequences, 20% to 25% seen once. The sample consisted of naive CD8+ T cells from blood, with Jurkat cell RNA spiked in. Documented subset: FACS-sorted CD8+CD4-CCR7+CD45RA+ naive T cells. The receptors come from a human donor in good health. Some libraries in this study had Jurkat cell RNA spiked in.

This sequence joins TRBV5-3 and TRBJ1-2, with 8 bases identical to TRBD1. TRBV5-3 is designated an ORF whose function remains uncertain. The V segment lost 10 bases and the J segment 3 bases; nucleotides outside the gene matches: 8. The CDR3 spans 13 residues. CDR3 coding DNA: TGTGCCGGAGGACAGGGCATTGACTATGGCTACACCTTC. It codes for CAGGQGIDYGYTF.

The count of this clonotype is one. This may be a read error: a much more frequent sequence differs by one nucleotide. V usage is TRBV5-6 and J usage is TRBJ1-5; the D gene is possibly TRBD1 (5 bases). CDR3 length: 16 residues. From germline, CDR1 is SGHDT and CDR2 YYEEEE. Written as DNA, the CDR3 is TGTGCCAGCAGCTCATCTCAGGGTTTTAGCAATCGGCCCCAGCATTTT. This sequence encodes CASSSSQGFSNRPQHF.

The CDR3 region is CASSPGWGNEQFF. DNA of the CDR3: TGTGCCAGCTCCCCGGGTTGGGGCAATGAGCAGTTCTTC. The chain carries TRBV5-4 and TRBJ2-1; D gene ambiguous. The germline CDR1 and CDR2 sequences are SGHNT and YYREEE (reference sequence). This CDR3 region has 13 residues. Trimming took 7 bases from V and 6 from J, leaving 14 bases between them. The variable domain in full, with the rest retrieved from reference TRBV5-4 and TRBJ2-1, is ETGVTQSPTHLIKTRGQQVTLRCSSQSGHNTVSWYQQALGQGPQFIFQYYREEENGRGNFPPRFSGLQFPNYSSELNVNALELDDSALYLCASSPGWGNEQFFGPGTRLTVL.

The rearrangement uses TRBV3-1 and TRBJ1-4, with no clear D. V was cut by 1 base and J by 7 bases, with 22 bases left in between. Germline CDR1 is LGHDT and CDR2 is YNNKEL (reference sequence). The CDR3 extends over 18 amino acids. Here the CDR3 DNA reads TGTGCCAGCAGCCAAGCTTCAAGTCAGGTCGCTTTCCGTGAAAAACTGTTTTTT. This gives the protein CASSQASSQVAFREKLFF.

Ten or more counts support this clonotype. The chain has TRBV6-6 and TRBJ2-4, with 9 bases lining up with TRBD1. This CDR3 is built from 15 residues. Germline-derived CDR1 and CDR2 are MNHNY and SVGAGI (reference sequence). V shed 6 bases, J shed 5 bases, and the junction held 8 bases outside the gene matches. Here the CDR3 reads CASSRTGEGQNIQYF. The CDR3 nucleotides are TGTGCCAGCAGCCGGACAGGGGAGGGCCAAAACATTCAGTACTTC.

This clonotype has at least ten counts. This chain joins TRBV5-4 and TRBJ1-1; 7 nucleotides agree with TRBD1. V dropped 4 bases and J dropped 0; count of bases not matched to a gene: 9. This CDR3 has 16 residues. The germline V gene encodes CDR1 SGHNT and CDR2 YYREEE (reference sequence). The CDR3 is CASSARTGEMNTEAFF. The CDR3 nucleotides are TGTGCCAGCAGCGCCCGGACAGGAGAAATGAACACTGAAGCTTTCTTT. Based on the CDR3 plus reference TRBV5-4 and TRBJ1-1, the full variable domain is ETGVTQSPTHLIKTRGQQVTLRCSSQSGHNTVSWYQQALGQGPQFIFQYYREEENGRGNFPPRFSGLQFPNYSSELNVNALELDDSALYLCASSARTGEMNTEAFFGQGTRLTVV.

The chain uses TRBV18 and TRBJ2-7; tentatively, D is TRBD1 (6 bases). Trimming pared 4 bases from V and 3 bases from J, leaving 16 bases between. The CDR3 extends over 15 amino acids. CDR1 and CDR2 from the germline V gene are KGHSH and LQKENI. The CDR3 is CASSLSGDPVYEQYF. For the CDR3, the DNA is TGTGCCAGCTCACTATCAGGGGATCCCGTCTACGAGCAGTACTTC.

Only a few counts were recorded for this clonotype. The rearrangement links TRBV7-9 to TRBJ1-6; D unresolved. The CDR3 covers 19 residues. V lost 5 bases to trimming and J lost 0 bases, with 20 bases between them. Germline CDR1 SEHNR, CDR2 FQNEAQ (reference sequence). In DNA form, the CDR3 reads TGTGCCAGCAGCCCCGGTTCGAGGGATTTGAGCTCCTATAATTCACCCCTCCACTTT. This sequence encodes CASSPGSRDLSSYNSPLHF.

In its sample, this clonotype was seen many times. This chain uses TRBV5-6 with TRBJ1-2, with D unclear. Between the trimmed V and J ends, which lost 2 bases and 2 bases, there was a span of 4 bases. The CDR3 spans 12 residues. Germline CDR1 and CDR2: SGHDT and YYEEEE. The CDR3: CASSFENYGYTF. The DNA for the CDR3 is TGTGCCAGCAGCTTTGAGAACTATGGCTACACCTTC.

This clonotype showed up many times. The rearrangement joins TRBV12-5 to TRBJ1-1; 7 bases are shared with TRBD1. The CDR3 totals 17 residues. In germline, CDR1 is LGHNT, CDR2 FRNRAP. J gave up 3 bases and V 6 bases, and 16 bases lay outside the gene matches. CDR3 in DNA: TGTGCTAGTGGGGCCAATACTAAAGGGGGCGGGTACACTGAAGCTTTCTTT. This translates into CASGANTKGGGYTEAFF.

This clonotype was detected a few times. V is TRBV6-2 or TRBV6-3 and J is TRBJ2-2, with 11 bases matching TRBD2. J gave up 6 bases and V 5 bases, and 5 bases lay outside the gene matches. The germline V gene has CDR1 MNHEY and CDR2 SVGEGT. This CDR3 has 15 residues. The CDR3 region has the DNA TGTGCCAGCAGTACTAGCGGGAGTTTCGCCGGGGAGCTGTTTTTT. Its translation: CASSTSGSFAGELFF.

This clonotype has a count of ten or more. The chain employs TRBV5-6 and TRBJ2-7; 10 bases fit TRBD2. Unmatched junction bases numbered 19, after V lost 0 bases and J lost 4 bases. The CDR3 length is 20 residues. Germline V gene sequence: CDR1 SGHDT, CDR2 YYEEEE. The DNA of the CDR3 is TGTGCCAGCAGCTTGGGACCTCGTCTAGCGGGAGTCCCGGTTGGGTACGAGCAGTACTTC. It encodes CASSLGPRLAGVPVGYEQYF.

The chain combines TRBV28 with TRBJ1-1; tentatively, D is TRBD1 (6 bases). This CDR3 contains 15 residues. CDR1 is MDHEN and CDR2 is SYDVKM in the germline V gene. Trimming cost V 10 bases and J 0 bases, with 18 bases left between them. As DNA, the CDR3 is TGTGCCAACAACTTCTACAGGGACTTGAACACTGAAGCTTTCTTT. It specifies CANNFYRDLNTEAFF. The whole variable domain, filled in from reference TRBV28 and TRBJ1-1, reads DVKVTQSSRYLVKRTGEKVFLECVQDMDHENMFWYRQDPGLGLRLIYFSYDVKMKEKGDIPEGYSVSREKKERFSLILESASTNQTSMYLCANNFYRDLNTEAFFGQGTRLTVV.

This clonotype has ten or more counts. The chain employs TRBV19 and TRBJ2-2, with 7 positions matching TRBD2. In germline, CDR1 is LNHDA, CDR2 SQIVND (reference sequence). This CDR3 region has 13 residues. V dropped 5 bases and J dropped 5; count of bases not matched to a gene: 2. CDR3 region: CASSAAGTGELFF. DNA of the CDR3: TGTGCCAGTAGTGCAGCGGGAACCGGGGAGCTGTTTTTT.

A few counts support this clonotype. For the CDR3, the DNA is TGTGCCAGTAGTATCGAAGACAGGGTCTACAATGAGCAGTTCTTC. Translation: CASSIEDRVYNEQFF. This sequence joins TRBV19 and TRBJ2-1; 7 nucleotides match TRBD1. V gave up 3 bases and J gave up 3 bases; unmatched junction bases: 5. CDR1 LNHDA and CDR2 SQIVND come from the germline V gene (reference sequence). This CDR3 is built from 15 residues.

This clonotype was seen many times. The chain has TRBV6-2 or TRBV6-3 and TRBJ2-7; a weak D match, TRBD2 (5 bases). The CDR3 runs to 12 residues. CDR1 MNHEY and CDR2 SVGEGT come from the germline V gene. Trimming stripped 2 bases from V and 6 bases from J, with 8 bases between. The CDR3 DNA sequence: TGTGCCAGCAGTTACATCGGGGTCGAGCAGTACTTC. Residues: CASSYIGVEQYF.

This clonotype was seen at least ten times. The chain recombines TRBV6-2 or TRBV6-3 with TRBJ1-1; TRBD1 matches 8 bases. The CDR3 is 16 amino acids. Trimming took 2 bases from V and 5 from J; bases not matched to a gene: 10. The germline V gene has CDR1 MNHEY and CDR2 SVGEGT. In DNA form, the CDR3 reads TGTGCCAGCAGTTACGAAACTACAGGGGGAATTACTGAAGCTTTCTTT. Protein sequence: CASSYETTGGITEAFF.

Many counts were recorded for this clonotype. This chain joins TRBV4-1 and TRBJ1-4; D remains ambiguous. This CDR3 has 16 amino acids. The germline V gene has CDR1 MGHRA and CDR2 YSYEKL. V lost 6 bases and J 0 bases, leaving 14 bases between the germline ends. The CDR3 DNA is TGCGCCAGCAGGGACCCCAGGCTTGCAACTAATGAAAAACTGTTTTTT. This encodes CASRDPRLATNEKLFF.

The chain joins TRBV28 to TRBJ2-1; D is perhaps TRBD2 (5 bases). The CDR3 is 15 residues long. Germline CDR1 and CDR2: MDHEN and SYDVKM. V was pared by 1 base and J by 3 bases, with 10 bases between. CDR3 DNA sequence: TGTGCCAGCAGTTTATTTCTCGGGGTCTACAATGAGCAGTTCTTC. Amino acid sequence: CASSLFLGVYNEQFF.

This clonotype was seen a few times. V is TRBV9 and J is TRBJ2-7; maybe TRBD2 (6 bases). Germline assignment: CDR1 SGDLS and CDR2 YYNGEE. With 3 bases removed from V and 5 bases from J, the gap between germline ends came to 18 bases. The CDR3 sequence is 15 residues long. The CDR3 nucleotides are TGTGCCAGCAGCGCAGGGACTTCCATGTGGGACGAGCAGTACTTC. Protein: CASSAGTSMWDEQYF.

Worth noting for this clonotype: A single base separates this from a much larger clone, so it may be a read error. The chain links TRBV9 to TRBJ2-6; D is ambiguous. The CDR3 is 14 residues long. Germline V gene sequence: CDR1 SGDLS, CDR2 YYNGEE. This CDR3 reads CAGSSLPGANVLTF. DNA of the CDR3: TGTGCCGGCAGCTCTCTCCCTGGGGCCAACGTCCTGACTTTC.